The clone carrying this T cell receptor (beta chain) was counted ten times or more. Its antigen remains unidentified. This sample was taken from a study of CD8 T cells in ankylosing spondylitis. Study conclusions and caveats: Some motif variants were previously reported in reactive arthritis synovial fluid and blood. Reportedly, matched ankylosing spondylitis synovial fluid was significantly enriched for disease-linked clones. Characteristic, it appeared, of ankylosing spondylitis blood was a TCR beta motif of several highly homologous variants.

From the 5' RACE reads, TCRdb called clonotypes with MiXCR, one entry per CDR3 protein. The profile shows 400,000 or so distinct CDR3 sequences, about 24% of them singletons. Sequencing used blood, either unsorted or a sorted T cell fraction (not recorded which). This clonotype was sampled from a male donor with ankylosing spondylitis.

The CDR3: CASSLAIQGGEQFF. Here the CDR3 DNA reads TGCGCCAGCAGTCTTGCAATACAGGGGGGTGAGCAGTTCTTC. V is TRBV5-1 and J is TRBJ2-1; 8 bases match TRBD1. The germline V gene encodes CDR1 SGHRS and CDR2 YFSETQ. The V and J ends lost 5 bases and 9 bases, in that order; junction bases with no gene match: 10. This CDR3 has 14 amino acids.